Listed below are T cell receptor beta chains from one sample, sequenced in a study of T cells in Graves' hyperthyroidism and ophthalmopathy. From the multiplex PCR reads, TCRdb called clonotypes with MiXCR, one entry per CDR3 protein. The sample consists of 500,000 to 750,000 distinct CDR3 sequences, approximately 14% of them appearing once. The specimen was blood. The receptors were sampled from a woman aged 25 to 45 with Graves' hyperthyroidism. Each CDR3 is given without its conserved first and last residue. Clone size is not always given. Where it is, it says once, few, many or a class for expanded clones.

cdr3_aa cdr3_length v_call clone_size
ASSLLVAGALGNIQY 15 TRBV6-2/TRBV6-3 few
ATSGPQGGEQF 11 TRBV24-1 many
ASSLTVQGDDYGYT 14 TRBV3-1 many
ASSQESWAPEAF 12 TRBV4-3 -
ASSTGGARAPQQY 13 TRBV9 few
ASSEASGTGELF 12 TRBV2 many
ASKLRGSVDTQY 12 TRBV6-1 many
ASSAPGTEAF 10 TRBV28 few
ASSPGTGYYEQY 12 TRBV5-1 many
ASSEGTGSEQY 11 TRBV7-9 many
ASSPEGTVDRWEQY 14 TRBV18 -
ASSPGTVSMDSPLH 14 TRBV7-9 once
SARGGLSTEAF 11 TRBV20-1 many
SAIGTGTGSNQPQH 14 TRBV20-1 -
ASSQDIGLARYEQY 14 TRBV4-3 -
ASSFGRVNGYT 11 TRBV28 many
AISESTTGAKNIQY 14 TRBV10-3 -
AISEYLGEASYEQY 14 TRBV10-3 -
ASRLGQGEETQY 12 TRBV12-3/TRBV12-4 many
ASSQDPPGSNQPQH 14 TRBV4-3 few
ASSYSGLAGTGELF 14 TRBV6-6 -
ATSDLRDTDSYEQY 14 TRBV24-1 many
ATSRGIDSYNEQF 13 TRBV15 few
ASSQLAGGRNEQF 13 TRBV6-1 -
AWTRKGGVLAGGNEQF 16 TRBV30 many
AWSVGENYEQY 11 TRBV30 -
ASSERLAGGNNEQF 14 TRBV27 few
ASSIGREGTRY 11 TRBV19 few
ASSPGGGDQPQH 12 TRBV5-1 many
ASSQDTTGGDTQY 13 TRBV4-3 -
SVELVGTSDRSYNEQF 16 TRBV29-1 -
SVERGRGDTQY 11 TRBV29-1 few